The present T cell receptor (beta chain) was sequenced within a study of T cells in Graves' hyperthyroidism and ophthalmopathy. Study-wide findings and caveats: Most clonotypes expanded in the thyroid (above 0.001) were also present in blood.

The PBMCs had their origin in 10 ml of fresh peripheral blood. TCR beta CDR3 region amplification was performed from RNA transcripts. HTBI primers were employed in a first-round RT-PCR of the TCR CDR3. TCRdb re-called the multiplex PCR reads through MiXCR, storing one row per CDR3 protein. This table has about 460,000 distinct CDR3 sequences, 20% to 25% appearing once. This CDR3 spans 16 amino acids. V dropped 5 bases and J dropped 10; count of bases not matched to a gene: 14. From germline, CDR1 is SGHTA and CDR2 FQGNSA. This clonotype was recorded a few times. Its antigen remains unknown. V usage is TRBV7-2 and J usage is TRBJ1-6; 7 bases align to TRBD1. Sample: blood. The TCR sequence derives from a woman between 65 and 79 years old with Graves' ophthalmopathy. CDR3 protein: CASSPHDQGVRSPLHF. CDR3 nucleotide sequence: TGTGCCAGCAGCCCGCATGATCAGGGGGTAAGGTCACCCCTCCACTTT.